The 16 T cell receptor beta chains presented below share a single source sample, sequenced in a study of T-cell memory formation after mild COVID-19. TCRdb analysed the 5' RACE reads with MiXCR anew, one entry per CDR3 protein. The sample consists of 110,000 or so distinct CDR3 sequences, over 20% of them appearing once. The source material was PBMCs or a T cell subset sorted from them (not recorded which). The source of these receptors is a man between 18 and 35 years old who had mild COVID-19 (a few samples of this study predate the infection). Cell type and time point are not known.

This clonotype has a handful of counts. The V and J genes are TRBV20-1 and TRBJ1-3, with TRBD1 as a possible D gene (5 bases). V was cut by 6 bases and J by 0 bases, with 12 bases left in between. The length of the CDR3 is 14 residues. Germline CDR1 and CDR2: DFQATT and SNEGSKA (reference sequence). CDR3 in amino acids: CSAYGTDSGNTIYF. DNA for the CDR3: TGCAGTGCATACGGGACGGACTCTGGAAACACCATATATTTT.

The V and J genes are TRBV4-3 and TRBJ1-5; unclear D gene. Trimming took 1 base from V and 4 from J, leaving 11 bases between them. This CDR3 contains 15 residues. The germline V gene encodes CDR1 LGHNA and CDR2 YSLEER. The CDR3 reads CASSQAPGINQPQHF. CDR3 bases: TGCGCCAGCAGCCAAGCCCCGGGGATAAATCAGCCCCAGCATTTT.

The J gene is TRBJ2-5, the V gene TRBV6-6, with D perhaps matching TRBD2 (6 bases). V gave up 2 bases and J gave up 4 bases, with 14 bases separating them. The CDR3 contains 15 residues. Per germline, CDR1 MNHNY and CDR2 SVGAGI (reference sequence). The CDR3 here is CASSYGARERETQYF. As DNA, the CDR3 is TGTGCCAGCAGTTACGGCGCTCGGGAGAGAGAGACCCAGTACTTC.

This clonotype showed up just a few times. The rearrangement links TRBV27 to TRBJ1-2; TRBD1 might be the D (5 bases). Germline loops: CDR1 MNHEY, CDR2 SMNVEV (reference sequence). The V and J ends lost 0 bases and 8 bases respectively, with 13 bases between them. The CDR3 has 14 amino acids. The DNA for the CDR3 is TGTGCCAGCAGTTTATCGATCCAGGGCGGCGGCTACACCTTC. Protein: CASSLSIQGGGYTF.

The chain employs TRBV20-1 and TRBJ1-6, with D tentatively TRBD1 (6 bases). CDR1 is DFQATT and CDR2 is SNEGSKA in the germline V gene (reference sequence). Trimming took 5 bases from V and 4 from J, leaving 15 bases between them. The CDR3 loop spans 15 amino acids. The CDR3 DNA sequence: TGCAGTGCTGCAGGGGCGGGAATTTATAATTCACCCCTCCACTTT. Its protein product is CSAAGAGIYNSPLHF.

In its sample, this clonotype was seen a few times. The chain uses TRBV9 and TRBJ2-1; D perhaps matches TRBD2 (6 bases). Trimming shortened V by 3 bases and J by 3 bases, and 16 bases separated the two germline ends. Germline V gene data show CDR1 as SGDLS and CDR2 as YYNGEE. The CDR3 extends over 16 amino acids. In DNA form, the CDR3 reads TGTGCCAGCAGCGCCTCAGCGGGCTTAGGCTACAATGAGCAGTTCTTC. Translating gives CASSASAGLGYNEQFF.

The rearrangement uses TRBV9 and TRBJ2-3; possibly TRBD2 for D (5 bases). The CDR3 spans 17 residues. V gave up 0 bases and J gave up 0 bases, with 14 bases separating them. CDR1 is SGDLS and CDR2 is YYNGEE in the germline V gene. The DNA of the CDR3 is TGTGCCAGCAGCGTAGAAGCGGCCTTACCTAGCACAGATACGCAGTATTTT. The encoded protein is CASSVEAALPSTDTQYF. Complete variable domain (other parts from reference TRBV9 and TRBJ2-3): DSGVTQTPKHLITATGQRVTLRCSPRSGDLSVYWYQQSLDQGLQFLIQYYNGEERAKGNILERFSAQQFPDLHSELNLSSLELGDSALYFCASSVEAALPSTDTQYFGPGTRLTVL.

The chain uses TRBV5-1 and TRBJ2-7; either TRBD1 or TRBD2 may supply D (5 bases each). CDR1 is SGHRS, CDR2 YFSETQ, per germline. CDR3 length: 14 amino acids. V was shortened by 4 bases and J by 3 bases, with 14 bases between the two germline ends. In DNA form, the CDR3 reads TGCGCCAGCAGCCCCGGACTGGGGGACTACGAGCAGTACGTC. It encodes CASSPGLGDYEQYV.

CDR3 bases: TGTGCCAGCAGTTTCCGGACTAGCGGGACCTACGAGCAGTACTTC. This codes for CASSFRTSGTYEQYF. This sequence joins TRBV27 and TRBJ2-7, with TRBD2 identical over 12 bases. CDR3 length: 15 residues. Germline V gene lookup returns CDR1 MNHEY and CDR2 SMNVEV (reference sequence). V lost 3 bases and J lost 2; bases outside the gene matches: 2.

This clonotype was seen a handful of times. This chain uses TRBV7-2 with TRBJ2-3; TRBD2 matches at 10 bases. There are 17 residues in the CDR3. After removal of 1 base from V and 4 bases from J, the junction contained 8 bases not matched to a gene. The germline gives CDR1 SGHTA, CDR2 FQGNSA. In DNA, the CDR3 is TGTGCCAGCAGCTTAGTCCCAGCGGGGGGGAGACCAGATACGCAGTATTTT. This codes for CASSLVPAGGRPDTQYF.

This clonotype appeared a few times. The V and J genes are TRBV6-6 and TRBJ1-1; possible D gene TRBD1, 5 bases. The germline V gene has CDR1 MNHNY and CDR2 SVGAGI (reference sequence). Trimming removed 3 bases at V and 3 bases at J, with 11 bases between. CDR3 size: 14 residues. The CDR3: CASSYGRADTEAFF. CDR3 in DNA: TGTGCCAGCAGTTATGGCAGGGCGGACACTGAAGCTTTCTTT.

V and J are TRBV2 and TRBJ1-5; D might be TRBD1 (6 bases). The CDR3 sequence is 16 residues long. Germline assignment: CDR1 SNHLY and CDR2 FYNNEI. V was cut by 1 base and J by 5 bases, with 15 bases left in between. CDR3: CASSEVDSPLHQPQHF. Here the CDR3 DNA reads TGTGCCAGCAGTGAAGTGGACAGTCCCTTACATCAGCCCCAGCATTTT.

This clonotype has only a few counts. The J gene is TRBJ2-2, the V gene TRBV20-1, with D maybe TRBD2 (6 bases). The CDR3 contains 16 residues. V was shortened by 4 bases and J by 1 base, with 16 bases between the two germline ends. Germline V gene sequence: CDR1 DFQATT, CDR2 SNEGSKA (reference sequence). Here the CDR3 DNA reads TGCAGTGCTACGACTTTTCCGGGGGTGAACACCGGGGAGCTGTTTTTT. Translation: CSATTFPGVNTGELFF.

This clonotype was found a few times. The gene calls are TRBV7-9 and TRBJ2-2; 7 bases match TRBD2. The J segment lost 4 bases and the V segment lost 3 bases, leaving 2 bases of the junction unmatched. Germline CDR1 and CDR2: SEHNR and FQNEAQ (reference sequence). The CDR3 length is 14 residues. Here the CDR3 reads CASSFGGSTGELFF. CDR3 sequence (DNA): TGTGCCAGCAGCTTCGGGGGGTCCACCGGGGAGCTGTTTTTT.

Here the CDR3 DNA reads TGTGCCAGCAGCTCCGGGGACAGCTCCTACGAGCAGTACTTC. It is translated as CASSSGDSSYEQYF. The chain couples TRBV13 to TRBJ2-7; 7 nucleotides line up with TRBD1. Germline CDR1 reads PRHDT; CDR2 reads FYEKMQ (reference sequence). The CDR3 contains 14 residues. V lost 4 bases and J lost 0; bases outside the gene matches: 3.

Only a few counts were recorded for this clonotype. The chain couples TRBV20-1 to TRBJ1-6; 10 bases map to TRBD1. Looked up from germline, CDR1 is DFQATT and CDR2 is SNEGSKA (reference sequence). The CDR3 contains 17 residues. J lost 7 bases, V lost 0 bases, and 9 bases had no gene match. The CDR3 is CSARDLTGGFGNSPLHF. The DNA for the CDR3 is TGCAGTGCTAGAGATCTGACAGGGGGCTTTGGGAATTCACCCCTCCACTTT.